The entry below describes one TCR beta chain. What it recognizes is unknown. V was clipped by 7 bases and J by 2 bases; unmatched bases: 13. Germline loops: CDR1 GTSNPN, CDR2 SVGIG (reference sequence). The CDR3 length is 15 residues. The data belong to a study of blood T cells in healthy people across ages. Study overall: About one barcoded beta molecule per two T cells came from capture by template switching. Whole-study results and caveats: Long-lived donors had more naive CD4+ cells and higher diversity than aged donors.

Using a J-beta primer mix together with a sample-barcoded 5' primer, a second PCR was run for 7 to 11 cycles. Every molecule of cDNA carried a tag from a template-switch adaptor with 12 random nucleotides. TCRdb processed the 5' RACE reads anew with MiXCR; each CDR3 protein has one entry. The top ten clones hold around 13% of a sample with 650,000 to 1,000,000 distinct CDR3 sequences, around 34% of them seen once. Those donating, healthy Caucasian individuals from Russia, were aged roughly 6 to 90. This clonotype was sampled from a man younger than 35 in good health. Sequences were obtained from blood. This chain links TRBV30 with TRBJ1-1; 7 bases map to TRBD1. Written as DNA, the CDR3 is TGTGCCTCTCAGGGGGGGGGAGGGAAAAACACTGAAGCTTTCTTT. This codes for CASQGGGGKNTEAFF.